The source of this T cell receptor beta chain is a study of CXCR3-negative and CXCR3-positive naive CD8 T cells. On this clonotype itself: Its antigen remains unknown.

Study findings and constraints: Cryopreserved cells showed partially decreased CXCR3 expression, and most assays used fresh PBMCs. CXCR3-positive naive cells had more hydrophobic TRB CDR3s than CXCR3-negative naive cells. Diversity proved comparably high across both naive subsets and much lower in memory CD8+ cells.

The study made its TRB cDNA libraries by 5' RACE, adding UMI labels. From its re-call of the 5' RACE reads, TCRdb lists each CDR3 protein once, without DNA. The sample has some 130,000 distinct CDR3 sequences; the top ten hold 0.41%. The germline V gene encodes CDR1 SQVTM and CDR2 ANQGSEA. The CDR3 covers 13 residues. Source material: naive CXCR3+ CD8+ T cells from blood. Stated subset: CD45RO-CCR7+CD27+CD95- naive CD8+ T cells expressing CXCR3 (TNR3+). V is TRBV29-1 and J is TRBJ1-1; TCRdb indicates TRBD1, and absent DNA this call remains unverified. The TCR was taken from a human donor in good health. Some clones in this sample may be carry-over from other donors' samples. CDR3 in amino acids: CSGGQGTITEAFF.